This TCR beta chain originates from a study of T cells in tumors after PD-1 blockade. Overall study: Prior checkpoint blockade, systemic immunosuppressant use, or anti-cancer therapy within 4 weeks excluded patients. Daily vismodegib 150 mg continued in a subset of anti-PD-1-treated patients. Study-wide points: Peripheral recruitment is suggested, as some novel exhausted tumor clones were in pre-treatment blood. Squamous carcinoma: approximately 50% of expanded exhausted clones novel, versus 25% to 35% of other expanded CD8+ clones.

Some clones are missing from TCRdb's copy, which holds only in-frame ones; the method was immunoSEQ multiplex PCR. In the table there are about 13,000 clones, 55% to 80% of which are singletons. Note on this clone: Its specificity is not known.

V was pared by 0 bases and J by 5 bases, with 23 bases between. Germline lookup yields CDR1 SGHRS and CDR2 YFSETQ. The CDR3 runs to 18 residues. This specimen was tumor tissue, taken before anti-PD-1 treatment. This sequence was found in a human donor with cutaneous squamous cell carcinoma. This chain joins TRBV5-1 and TRBJ2-5; the D gene is possibly TRBD1 (5 bases). The CDR3 reads CASSLVREGQGLGETQYF. CDR3 coding DNA: TGCGCCAGCAGCTTGGTGAGAGAAGGCCAGGGCCTTGGGGAGACCCAGTACTTC.